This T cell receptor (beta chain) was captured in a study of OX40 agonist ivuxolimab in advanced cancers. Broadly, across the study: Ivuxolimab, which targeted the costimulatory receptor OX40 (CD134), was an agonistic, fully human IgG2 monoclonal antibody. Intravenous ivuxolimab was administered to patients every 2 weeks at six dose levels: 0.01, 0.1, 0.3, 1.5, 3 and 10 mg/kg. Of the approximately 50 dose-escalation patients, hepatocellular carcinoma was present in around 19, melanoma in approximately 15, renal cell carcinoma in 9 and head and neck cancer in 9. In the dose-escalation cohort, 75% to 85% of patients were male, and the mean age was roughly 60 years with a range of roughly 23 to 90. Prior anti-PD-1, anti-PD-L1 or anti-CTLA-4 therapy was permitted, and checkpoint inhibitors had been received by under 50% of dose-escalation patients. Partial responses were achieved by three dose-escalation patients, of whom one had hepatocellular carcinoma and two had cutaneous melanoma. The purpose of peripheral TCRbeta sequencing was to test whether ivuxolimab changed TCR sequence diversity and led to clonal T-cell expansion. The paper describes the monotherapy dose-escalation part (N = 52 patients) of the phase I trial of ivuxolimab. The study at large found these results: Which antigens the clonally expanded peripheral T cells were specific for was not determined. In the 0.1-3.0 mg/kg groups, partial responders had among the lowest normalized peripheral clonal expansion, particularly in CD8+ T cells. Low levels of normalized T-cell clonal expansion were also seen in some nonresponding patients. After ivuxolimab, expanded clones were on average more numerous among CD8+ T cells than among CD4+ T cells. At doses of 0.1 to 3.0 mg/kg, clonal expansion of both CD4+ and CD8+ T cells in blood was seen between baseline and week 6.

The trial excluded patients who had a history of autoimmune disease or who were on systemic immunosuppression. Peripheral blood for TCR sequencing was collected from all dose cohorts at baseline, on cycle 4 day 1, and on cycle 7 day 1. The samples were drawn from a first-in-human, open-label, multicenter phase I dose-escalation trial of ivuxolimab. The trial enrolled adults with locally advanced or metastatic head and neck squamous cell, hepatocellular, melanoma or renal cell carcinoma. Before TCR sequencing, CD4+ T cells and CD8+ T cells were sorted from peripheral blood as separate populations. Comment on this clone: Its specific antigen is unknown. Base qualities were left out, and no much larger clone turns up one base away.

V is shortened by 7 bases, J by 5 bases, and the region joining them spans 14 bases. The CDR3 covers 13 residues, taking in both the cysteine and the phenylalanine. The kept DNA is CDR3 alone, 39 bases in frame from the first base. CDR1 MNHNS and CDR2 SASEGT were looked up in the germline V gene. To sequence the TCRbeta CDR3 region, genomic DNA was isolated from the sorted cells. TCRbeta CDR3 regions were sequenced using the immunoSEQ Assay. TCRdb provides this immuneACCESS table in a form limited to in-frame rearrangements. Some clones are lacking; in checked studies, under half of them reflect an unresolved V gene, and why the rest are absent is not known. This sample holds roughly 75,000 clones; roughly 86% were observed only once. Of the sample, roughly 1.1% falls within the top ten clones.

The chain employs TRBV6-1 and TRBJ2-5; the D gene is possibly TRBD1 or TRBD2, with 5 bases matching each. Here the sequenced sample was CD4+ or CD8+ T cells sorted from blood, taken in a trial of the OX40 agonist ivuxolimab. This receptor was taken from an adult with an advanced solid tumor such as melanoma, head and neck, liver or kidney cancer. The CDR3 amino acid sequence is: CASTRGEGETQYF. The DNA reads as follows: TGTGCCAGCACGAGGGGCGAAGGGGAGACCCAGTACTTC.